This TCR beta chain stems from a study of CD8+ T cells in alopecia areata. Notes on the study in general: Numerous clones, expanded in lesions, remained in scalp and blood during tofacitinib. Mice gave a clearer picture of TCR sharing than patients did, possibly for HLA-related reasons.

RNA was isolated and reverse transcribed to cDNA, the sequencing template. Repertoires were generated with immunoSEQ multiplex PCR, while TCRdb's copy carries only in-frame clones and drops some. Found here are about 210,000 clones, around 65% of them singletons; the top ten hold around 4.2%. About this clone itself: Its antigen is not identified. One junction end disagrees with the germline gene, perhaps due to a read error.

Stated treatment: oral pan-JAK inhibitor, 5-10 mg twice daily. PBMCs yielded sorted CD4+ and CD8+ T cells. This clonotype originated in a human donor with alopecia areata. Specimen: CD4+ T cells sorted from blood, collected at week 4, from a patient treated with tofacitinib.

The CDR3, as DNA: TGTGCCAGCAGCTTAGGAGCCAGCTCCAACGAGCAGTACTTC. Translated, it gives CASSLGASSNEQYF. This chain uses TRBV11-3 with TRBJ2-7, with D hard to call. The CDR3 sequence is 14 residues long. Germline V lookup: CDR1 SGHNT, CDR2 YENEEA.